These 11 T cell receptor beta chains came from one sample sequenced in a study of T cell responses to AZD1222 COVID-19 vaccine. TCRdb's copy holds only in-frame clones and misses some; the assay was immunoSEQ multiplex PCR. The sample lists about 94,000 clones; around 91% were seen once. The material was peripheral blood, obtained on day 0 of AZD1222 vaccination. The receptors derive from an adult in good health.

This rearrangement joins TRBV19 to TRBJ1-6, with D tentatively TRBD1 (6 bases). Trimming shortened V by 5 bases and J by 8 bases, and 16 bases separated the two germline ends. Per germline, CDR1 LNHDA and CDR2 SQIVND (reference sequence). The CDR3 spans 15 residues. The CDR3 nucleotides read TGTGCCAGTAGTCCGGGCGGAGGGGGGGATTCACCCCTCCACTTT. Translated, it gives CASSPGGGGDSPLHF. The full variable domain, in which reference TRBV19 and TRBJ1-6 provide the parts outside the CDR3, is DGGITQSPKYLFRKEGQNVTLSCEQNLNHDAMYWYRQDPGQGLRLIYYSQIVNDFQKGDIAEGYSVSREKKESFPLTVTSAQKNPTAFYLCASSPGGGGDSPLHFGNGTRLTVT.

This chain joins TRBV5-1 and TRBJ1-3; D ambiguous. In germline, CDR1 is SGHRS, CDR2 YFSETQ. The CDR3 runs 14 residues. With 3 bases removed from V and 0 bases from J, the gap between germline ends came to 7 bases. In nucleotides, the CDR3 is TGCGCCAGCAGCTCCACGTCCTCTGGAAACACCATATATTTT. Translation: CASSSTSSGNTIYF.

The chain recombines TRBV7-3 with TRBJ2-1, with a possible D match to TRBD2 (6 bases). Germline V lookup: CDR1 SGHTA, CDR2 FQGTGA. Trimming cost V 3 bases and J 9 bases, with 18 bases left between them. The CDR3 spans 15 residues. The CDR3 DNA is TGTGCCAGCAGCTTCGGTAGCGGAGAGTTGGGTGAGCAGTTCTTC. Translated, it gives CASSFGSGELGEQFF. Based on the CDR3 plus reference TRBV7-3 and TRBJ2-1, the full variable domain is GAGVSQTPSNKVTEKGKYVELRCDPISGHTALYWYRQSLGQGPEFLIYFQGTGAADDSGLPNDRFFAVRPEGSVSTLKIQRTERGDSAVYLCASSFGSGELGEQFFGPGTRLTVL.

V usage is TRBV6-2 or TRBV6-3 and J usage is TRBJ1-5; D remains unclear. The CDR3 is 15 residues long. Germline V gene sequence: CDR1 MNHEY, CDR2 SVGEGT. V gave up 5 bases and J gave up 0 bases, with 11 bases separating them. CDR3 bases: TGTGCCAGCAGTGTCGGGTGGGCTAGCAATCAGCCCCAGCATTTT. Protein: CASSVGWASNQPQHF.

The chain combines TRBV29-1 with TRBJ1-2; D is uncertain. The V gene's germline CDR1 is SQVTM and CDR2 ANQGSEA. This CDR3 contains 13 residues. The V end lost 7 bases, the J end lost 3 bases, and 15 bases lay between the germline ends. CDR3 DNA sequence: TGCAGCGCCCTCCCTGACCAGGACTATGGCTACACCTTC. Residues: CSALPDQDYGYTF.

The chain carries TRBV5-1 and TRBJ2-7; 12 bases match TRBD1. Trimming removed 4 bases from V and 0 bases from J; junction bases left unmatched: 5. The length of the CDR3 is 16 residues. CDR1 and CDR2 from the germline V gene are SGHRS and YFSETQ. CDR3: CASSPGQGATSYEQYF. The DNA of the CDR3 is TGCGCCAGCAGCCCGGGACAGGGGGCCACCTCCTACGAGCAGTACTTC.

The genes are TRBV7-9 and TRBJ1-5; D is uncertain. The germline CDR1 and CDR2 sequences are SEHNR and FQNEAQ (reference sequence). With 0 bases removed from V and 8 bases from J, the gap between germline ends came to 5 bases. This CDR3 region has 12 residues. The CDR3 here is CASSLAGKPQHF. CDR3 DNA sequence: TGTGCCAGCAGCTTAGCGGGGAAGCCCCAGCATTTT.

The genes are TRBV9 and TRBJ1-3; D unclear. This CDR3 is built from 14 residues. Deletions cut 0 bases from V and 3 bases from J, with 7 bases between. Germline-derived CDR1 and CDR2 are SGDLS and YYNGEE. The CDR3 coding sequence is TGTGCCAGCAGCGTAGGAGAAGGTGGAAACACCATATATTTT. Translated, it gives CASSVGEGGNTIYF.

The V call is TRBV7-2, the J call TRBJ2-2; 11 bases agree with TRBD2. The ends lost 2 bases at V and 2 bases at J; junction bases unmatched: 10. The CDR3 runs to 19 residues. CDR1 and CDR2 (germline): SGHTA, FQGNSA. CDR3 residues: CASSLNTLAGGLNTGELFF. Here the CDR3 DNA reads TGTGCCAGCAGCTTAAACACCTTAGCGGGGGGGCTTAACACCGGGGAGCTGTTTTTT.

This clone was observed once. The CDR3 region is CASSYWQGEQFF. As DNA, the CDR3 is TGTGCCAGCAGTTACTGGCAGGGTGAGCAGTTCTTC. The rearrangement uses TRBV6-2 or TRBV6-3 and TRBJ2-1, with D possibly TRBD1 on 5 matching bases. Trimming left V 1 base short and J 9 bases short, with 7 bases between. The CDR3 sequence is 12 residues long. Germline V gene data show CDR1 as MNHEY and CDR2 as SVGEGT.

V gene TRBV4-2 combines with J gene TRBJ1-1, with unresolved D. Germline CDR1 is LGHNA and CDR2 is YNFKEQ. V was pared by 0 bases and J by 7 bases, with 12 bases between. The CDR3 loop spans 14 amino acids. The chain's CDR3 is CASSQDGGGYEAFF. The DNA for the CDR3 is TGTGCCAGCAGCCAAGACGGTGGCGGTTATGAAGCTTTCTTT.